This T cell receptor (beta chain) is drawn from a study of shared clonotypes between healthy human individuals. TCRdb's copy holds only in-frame clones and misses some; the assay was immunoSEQ multiplex PCR. The sample has millions of clones, around 94% seen once. Germline V gene sequence: CDR1 ENHRY, CDR2 SYGVKD. Trimming took off 2 bases at V and 8 bases at J, with 12 bases between the two ends. The CDR3 runs 14 residues. The sequence derives from a young man in good health. The V gene is TRBV10-3, the J gene TRBJ1-4; D possibly corresponds to TRBD1 (6 bases). Input material: naive CD4+ T cells sorted from blood. Specified subset: CD45RA+ positively selected. CDR3 sequence reads: CAISEGGGPEKLFF. The CDR3, as DNA: TGTGCCATCAGTGAGGGGGGGGGCCCGGAAAAACTGTTTTTT.